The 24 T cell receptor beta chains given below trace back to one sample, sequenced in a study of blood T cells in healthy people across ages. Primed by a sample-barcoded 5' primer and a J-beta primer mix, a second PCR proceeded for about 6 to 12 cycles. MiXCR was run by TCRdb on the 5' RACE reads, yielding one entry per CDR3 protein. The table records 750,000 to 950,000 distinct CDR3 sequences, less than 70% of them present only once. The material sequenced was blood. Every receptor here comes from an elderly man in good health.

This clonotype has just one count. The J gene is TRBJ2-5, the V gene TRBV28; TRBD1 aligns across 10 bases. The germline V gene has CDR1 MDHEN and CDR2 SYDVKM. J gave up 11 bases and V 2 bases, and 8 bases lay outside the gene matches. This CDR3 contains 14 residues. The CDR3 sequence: CASSLGTGDGEQYF. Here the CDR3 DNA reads TGTGCCAGCAGTTTAGGGACAGGGGACGGGGAGCAGTACTTC.

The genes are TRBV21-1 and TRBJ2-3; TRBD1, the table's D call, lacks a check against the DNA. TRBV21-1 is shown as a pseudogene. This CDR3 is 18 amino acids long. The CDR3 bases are TGTGCCAGCCCGAACAGTCCCGGGACAGGGCTTTGCACAGATACGCAGTATTTT. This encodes CASPNSPGTGLCTDTQYF.

The DNA for the CDR3 is TGTGCCAGCAGTCGCCAGGGGAAGGCAGATACGCAGTATTTT. It codes for CASSRQGKADTQYF. This chain joins TRBV6-6 and TRBJ2-3; tentative D call: TRBD1 (6 bases). Germline CDR1 and CDR2: MNHNY and SVGAGI (reference sequence). CDR3 length: 14 residues. V was trimmed by 5 bases and J by 4 bases, leaving 13 bases between them.

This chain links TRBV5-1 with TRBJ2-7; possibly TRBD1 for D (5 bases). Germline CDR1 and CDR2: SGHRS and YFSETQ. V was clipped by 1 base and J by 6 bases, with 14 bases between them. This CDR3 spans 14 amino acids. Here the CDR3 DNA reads TGCGCCAGCAGCTTGCAGGGAATCACCCCCGAGCAGTACTTC. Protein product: CASSLQGITPEQYF.

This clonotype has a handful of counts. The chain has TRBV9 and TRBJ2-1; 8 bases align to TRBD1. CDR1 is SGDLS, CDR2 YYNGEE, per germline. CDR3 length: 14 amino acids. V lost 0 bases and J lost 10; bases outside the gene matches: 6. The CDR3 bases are TGTGCCAGCAGCGTAGAGATCCGGGACAGGGAGCAGTTCTTC. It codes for CASSVEIRDREQFF.

CDR3 amino acids: CASSLPGTGTCNEQYF. The CDR3 coding sequence is TGTGCCAGCAGCTTGCCCGGGACAGGGACCTGCAATGAGCAGTACTTC. The gene calls are TRBV5-6 and TRBJ2-5, with 9 positions matching TRBD1. This CDR3 has 16 residues. J gave up 11 bases and V 1 base, and 15 bases lay outside the gene matches. Germline V gene data show CDR1 as SGHDT and CDR2 as YYEEEE.

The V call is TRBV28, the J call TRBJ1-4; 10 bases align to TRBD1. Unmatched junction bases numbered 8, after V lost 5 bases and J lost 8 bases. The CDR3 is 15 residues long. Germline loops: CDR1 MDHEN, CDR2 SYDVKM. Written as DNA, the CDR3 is TGTGCCAGCAGTCAGCCGACAGGGGGCGGAGAAAAACTGTTTTTT. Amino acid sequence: CASSQPTGGGEKLFF.

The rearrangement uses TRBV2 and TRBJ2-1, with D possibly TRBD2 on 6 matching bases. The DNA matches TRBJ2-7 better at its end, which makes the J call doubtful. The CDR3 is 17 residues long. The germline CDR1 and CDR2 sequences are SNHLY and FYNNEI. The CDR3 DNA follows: TGTGCCAGCAGTTTCGATGCGGGACTCAGCTCCTACAATGAGCAGTACTTC. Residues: CASSFDAGLSSYNEQYF.

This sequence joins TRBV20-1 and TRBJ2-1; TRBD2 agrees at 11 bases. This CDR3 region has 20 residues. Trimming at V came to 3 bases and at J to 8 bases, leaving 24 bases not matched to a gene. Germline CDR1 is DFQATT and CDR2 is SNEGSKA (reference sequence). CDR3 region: CSASPPYGSSGRIRGDEQFF. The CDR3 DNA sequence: TGCAGTGCTAGCCCCCCTTATGGTTCTAGCGGGAGGATCAGGGGCGATGAGCAGTTCTTC.

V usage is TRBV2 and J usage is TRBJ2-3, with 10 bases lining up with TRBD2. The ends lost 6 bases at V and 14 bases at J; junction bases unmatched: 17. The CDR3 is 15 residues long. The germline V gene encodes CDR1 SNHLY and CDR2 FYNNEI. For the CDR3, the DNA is TGTGCCAGCAGCGCTACTAGCGGGAACCACAGATACGCGTATTTT. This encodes CASSATSGNHRYAYF.

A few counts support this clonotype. CDR3 sequence: CASSQDRQQLHEQFF. CDR3 nucleotide sequence: TGTGCCAGCAGCCAAGATCGGCAGCAGCTACATGAGCAGTTCTTC. The V call is TRBV4-2, the J call TRBJ2-1; D unresolved. In germline, CDR1 is LGHNA, CDR2 YNFKEQ. This CDR3 spans 15 amino acids. V was shortened by 0 bases and J by 8 bases, with 14 bases between the two germline ends.

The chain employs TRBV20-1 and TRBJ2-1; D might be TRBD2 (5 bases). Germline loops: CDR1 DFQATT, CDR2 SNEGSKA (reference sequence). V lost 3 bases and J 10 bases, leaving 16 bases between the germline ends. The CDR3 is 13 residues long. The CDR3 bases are TGCAGTGCTAGTGGGCAGGACTCCTACGAGCAGTTCTTC. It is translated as CSASGQDSYEQFF.

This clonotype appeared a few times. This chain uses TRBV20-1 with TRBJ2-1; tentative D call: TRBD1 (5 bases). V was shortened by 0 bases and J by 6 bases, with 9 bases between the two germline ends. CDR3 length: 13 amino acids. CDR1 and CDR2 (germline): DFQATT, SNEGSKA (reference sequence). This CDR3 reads CSARDLTANEQFF. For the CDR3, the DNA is TGCAGTGCTAGAGATTTGACAGCCAATGAGCAGTTCTTC.

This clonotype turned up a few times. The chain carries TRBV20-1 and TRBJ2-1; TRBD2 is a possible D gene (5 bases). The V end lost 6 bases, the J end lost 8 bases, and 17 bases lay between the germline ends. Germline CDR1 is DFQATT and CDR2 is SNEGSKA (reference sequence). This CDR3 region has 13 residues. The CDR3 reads CSATGWESDEQFF. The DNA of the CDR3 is TGCAGTGCCACCGGGTGGGAGAGTGATGAGCAGTTCTTC.

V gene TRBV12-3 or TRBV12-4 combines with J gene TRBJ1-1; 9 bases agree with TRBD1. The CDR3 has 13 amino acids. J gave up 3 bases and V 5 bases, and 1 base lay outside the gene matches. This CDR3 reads CASSRQGDTEAFF. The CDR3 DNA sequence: TGTGCCAGCAGTCGACAGGGGGACACTGAAGCTTTCTTT.

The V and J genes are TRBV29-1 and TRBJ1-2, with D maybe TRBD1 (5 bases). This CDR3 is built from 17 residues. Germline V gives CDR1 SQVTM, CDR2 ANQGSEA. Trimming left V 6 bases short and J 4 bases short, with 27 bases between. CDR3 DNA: TGCAGCGTCCGAAGGAGGGGCAGGGCAGAGAGGGGCTATGGCTACACCTTC. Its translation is CSVRRRGRAERGYGYTF. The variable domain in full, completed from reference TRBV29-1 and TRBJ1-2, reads SAVISQKPSRDICQRGTSLTIQCQVDSQVTMMFWYRQQPGQSLTLIATANQGSEATYESGFVIDKFPISRPNLTFSTLTVSNMSPEDSSIYLCSVRRRGRAERGYGYTFGSGTRLTVV.

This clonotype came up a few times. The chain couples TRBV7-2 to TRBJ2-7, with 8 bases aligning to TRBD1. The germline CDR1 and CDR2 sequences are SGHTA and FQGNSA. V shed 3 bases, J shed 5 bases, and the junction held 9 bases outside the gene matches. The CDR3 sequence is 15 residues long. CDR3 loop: CASSLVADRVNEQYF. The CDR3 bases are TGTGCCAGCAGCTTGGTCGCGGACAGGGTAAACGAGCAGTACTTC.

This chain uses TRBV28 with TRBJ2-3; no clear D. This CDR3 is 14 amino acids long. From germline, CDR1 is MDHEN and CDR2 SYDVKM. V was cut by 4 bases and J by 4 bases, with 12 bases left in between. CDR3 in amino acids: CASSSHPQPDTQYF. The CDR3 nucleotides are TGTGCCAGCAGTTCCCACCCGCAGCCAGATACGCAGTATTTT.

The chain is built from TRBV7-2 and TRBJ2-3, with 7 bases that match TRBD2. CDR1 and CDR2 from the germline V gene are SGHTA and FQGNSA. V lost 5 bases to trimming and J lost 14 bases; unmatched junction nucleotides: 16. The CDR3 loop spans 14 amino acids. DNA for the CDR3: TGTGCCAGCAGCCGGGACTACGGAGGGAGATACGCGTATTTT. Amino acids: CASSRDYGGRYAYF.

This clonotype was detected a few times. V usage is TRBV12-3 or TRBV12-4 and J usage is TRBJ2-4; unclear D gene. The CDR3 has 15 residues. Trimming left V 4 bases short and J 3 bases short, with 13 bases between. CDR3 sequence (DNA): TGTGCCAGCAGTTCCCCCGGCTATGACAAAAACATTCAGTACTTC. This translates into CASSSPGYDKNIQYF.

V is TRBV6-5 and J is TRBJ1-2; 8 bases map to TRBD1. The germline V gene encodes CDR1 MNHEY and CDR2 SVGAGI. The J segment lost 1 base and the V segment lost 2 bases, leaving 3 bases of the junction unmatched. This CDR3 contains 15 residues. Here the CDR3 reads CASSYGQGINYGYTF. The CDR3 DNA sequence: TGTGCCAGCAGTTACGGACAGGGAATTAACTATGGCTACACCTTC.

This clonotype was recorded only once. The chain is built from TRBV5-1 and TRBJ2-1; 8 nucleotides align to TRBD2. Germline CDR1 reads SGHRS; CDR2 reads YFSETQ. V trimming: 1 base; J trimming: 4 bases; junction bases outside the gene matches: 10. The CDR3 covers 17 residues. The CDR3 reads CASSLKSGSKGYNEQFF. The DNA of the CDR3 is TGCGCCAGCAGCTTGAAAAGCGGGAGTAAGGGATACAATGAGCAGTTCTTC. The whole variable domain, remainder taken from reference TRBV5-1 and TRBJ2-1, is KAGVTQTPRYLIKTRGQQVTLSCSPISGHRSVSWYQQTPGQGLQFLFEYFSETQRNKGNFPGRFSGRQFSNSRSEMNVSTLELGDSALYLCASSLKSGSKGYNEQFFGPGTRLTVL.

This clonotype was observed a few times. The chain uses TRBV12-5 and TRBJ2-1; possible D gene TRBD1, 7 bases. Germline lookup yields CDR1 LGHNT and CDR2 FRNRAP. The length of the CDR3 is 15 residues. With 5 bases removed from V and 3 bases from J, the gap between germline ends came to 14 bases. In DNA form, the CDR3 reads TGTGCTAGTGGTCCCGGGACAGCGGGCTACAATGAGCAGTTCTTC. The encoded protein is CASGPGTAGYNEQFF.

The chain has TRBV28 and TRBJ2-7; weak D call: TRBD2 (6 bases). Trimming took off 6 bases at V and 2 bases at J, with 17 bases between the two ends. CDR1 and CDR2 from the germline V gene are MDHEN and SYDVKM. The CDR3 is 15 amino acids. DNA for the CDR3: TGTGCCAGCAGGCCGGAGGGCGGAGGGACCTACGAGCAGTACTTC. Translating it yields CASRPEGGGTYEQYF.